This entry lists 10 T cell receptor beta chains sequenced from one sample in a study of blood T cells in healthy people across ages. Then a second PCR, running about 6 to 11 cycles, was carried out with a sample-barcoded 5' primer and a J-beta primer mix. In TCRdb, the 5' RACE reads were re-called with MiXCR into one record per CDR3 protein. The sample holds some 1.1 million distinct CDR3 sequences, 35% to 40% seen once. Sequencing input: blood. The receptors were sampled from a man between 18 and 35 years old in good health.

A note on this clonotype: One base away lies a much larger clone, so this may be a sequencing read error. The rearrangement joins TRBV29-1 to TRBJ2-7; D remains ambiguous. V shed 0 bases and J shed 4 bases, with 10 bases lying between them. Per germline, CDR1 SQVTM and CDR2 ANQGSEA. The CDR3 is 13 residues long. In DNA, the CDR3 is TGCAGCGTTGAAGAGGGCTCTCCTTACGAGCAGTACTTC. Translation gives CSVEEGSPYEQYF.

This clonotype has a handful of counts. In DNA form, the CDR3 reads TGTGCCAGCAGTTTACCCGACCAGGTGCCCTCGTCCGGCTACACCTTC. This gives the protein CASSLPDQVPSSGYTF. The rearrangement joins TRBV28 to TRBJ1-2; D unclear. Trimming shortened V by 2 bases and J by 8 bases, and 21 bases separated the two germline ends. The CDR3 is 16 residues long. CDR1 and CDR2 (germline): MDHEN, SYDVKM.

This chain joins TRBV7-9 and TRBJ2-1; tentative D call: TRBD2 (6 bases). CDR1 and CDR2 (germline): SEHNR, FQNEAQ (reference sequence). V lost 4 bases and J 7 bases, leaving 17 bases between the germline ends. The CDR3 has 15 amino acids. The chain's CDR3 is CASSSRREPGNEQFF. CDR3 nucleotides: TGTGCCAGCAGCTCTAGACGGGAGCCTGGTAATGAGCAGTTCTTC. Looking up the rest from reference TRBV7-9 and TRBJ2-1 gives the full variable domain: DTGVSQNPRHKITKRGQNVTFRCDPISEHNRLYWYRQTLGQGPEFLTYFQNEAQLEKSRLLSDRFSAERPKGSFSTLEIQRTEQGDSAMYLCASSSRREPGNEQFFGPGTRLTVL.

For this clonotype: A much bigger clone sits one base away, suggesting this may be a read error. As DNA, the CDR3 is TGTGCCACCAGTGATTTCCAGGGGGTTCAGTACTTC. The encoded protein is CATSDFQGVQYF. V gene TRBV24-1 combines with J gene TRBJ2-5, with 7 bases aligning to TRBD1. This CDR3 spans 12 amino acids. Losses at the gene ends were 1 base for V and 11 bases for J; bases not matched to a gene: 3. CDR1 KGHDR and CDR2 SFDVKD come from the germline V gene.

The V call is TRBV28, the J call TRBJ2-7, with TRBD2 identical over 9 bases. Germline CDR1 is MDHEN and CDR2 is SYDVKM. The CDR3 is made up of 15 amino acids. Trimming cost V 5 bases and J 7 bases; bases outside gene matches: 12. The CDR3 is CASSTGASGVGEQYF. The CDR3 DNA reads TGTGCCAGCAGTACAGGGGCTAGCGGGGTGGGTGAGCAGTACTTC. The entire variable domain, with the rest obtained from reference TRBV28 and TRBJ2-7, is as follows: DVKVTQSSRYLVKRTGEKVFLECVQDMDHENMFWYRQDPGLGLRLIYFSYDVKMKEKGDIPEGYSVSREKKERFSLILESASTNQTSMYLCASSTGASGVGEQYFGPGTRLTVT.

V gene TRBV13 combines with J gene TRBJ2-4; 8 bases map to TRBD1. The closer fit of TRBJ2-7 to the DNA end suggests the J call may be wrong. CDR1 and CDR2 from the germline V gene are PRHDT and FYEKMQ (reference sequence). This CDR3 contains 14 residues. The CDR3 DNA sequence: TGTGCCAGCAGCGCCTCGGACAGGGACTACGAGCAGTACTTC. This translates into CASSASDRDYEQYF.

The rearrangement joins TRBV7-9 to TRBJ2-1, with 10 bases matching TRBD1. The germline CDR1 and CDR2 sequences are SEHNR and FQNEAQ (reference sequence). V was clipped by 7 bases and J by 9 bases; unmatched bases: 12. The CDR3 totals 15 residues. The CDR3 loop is CASTMEGQGYGEQFF. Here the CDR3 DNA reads TGTGCCAGCACCATGGAGGGACAGGGGTACGGTGAGCAGTTCTTC.

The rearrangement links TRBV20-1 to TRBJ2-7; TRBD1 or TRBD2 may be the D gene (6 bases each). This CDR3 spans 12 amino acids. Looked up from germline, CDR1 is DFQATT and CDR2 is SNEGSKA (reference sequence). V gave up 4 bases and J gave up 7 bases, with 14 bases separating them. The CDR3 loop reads CSATRGGNEQYF. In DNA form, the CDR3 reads TGCAGTGCTACCAGAGGGGGGAATGAGCAGTACTTC.

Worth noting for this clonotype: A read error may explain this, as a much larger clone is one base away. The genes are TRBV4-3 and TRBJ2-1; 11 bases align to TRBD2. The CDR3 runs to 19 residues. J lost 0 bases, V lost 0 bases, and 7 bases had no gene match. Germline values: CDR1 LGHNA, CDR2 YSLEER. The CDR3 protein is CASSQEGTSGTNSYNEQFF. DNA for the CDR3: TGCGCCAGCAGCCAAGAAGGGACTAGCGGAACCAACTCCTACAATGAGCAGTTCTTC.

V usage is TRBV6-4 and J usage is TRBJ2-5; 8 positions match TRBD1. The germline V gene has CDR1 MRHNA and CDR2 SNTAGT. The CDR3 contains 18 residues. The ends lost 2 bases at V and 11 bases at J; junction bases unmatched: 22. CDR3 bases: TGTGCCAGCAGTGACACGTATCCGACAGGGGCGACCTACAATGAGCAGTACTTC. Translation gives CASSDTYPTGATYNEQYF.